These 10 T cell receptor beta chains were all obtained from the same sample, sequenced in a study of cytomegalovirus exposure and HLA in healthy donors. Clones were read by immunoSEQ multiplex PCR, and TCRdb kept only the in-frame ones, dropping some. The data contain approximately 99,000 clones, 70% to 90% of them singletons. The source material was PBMCs. These receptors all come from a woman aged 18-29 years in good health and CMV-seronegative.

The chain carries TRBV19 and TRBJ2-5; TRBD2 might be the D (6 bases). The CDR3 loop spans 13 amino acids. Germline lookup yields CDR1 LNHDA and CDR2 SQIVND (reference sequence). V shed 6 bases and J shed 1 base, with 9 bases lying between them. The CDR3 region has the DNA TGTGCCAGTAGGCGGGACGTCCAAGAGACCCAGTACTTC. This encodes CASRRDVQETQYF.

V gene TRBV6-6 combines with J gene TRBJ1-4, with 9 nucleotides matching TRBD1. The CDR3 loop spans 16 amino acids. The germline V gene has CDR1 MNHNY and CDR2 SVGAGI (reference sequence). The trim removed 6 bases at V and 4 bases at J, leaving 9 bases unmatched. The CDR3 sequence: CASRETGGAGNEKLFF. The CDR3 nucleotides are TGTGCCAGCAGAGAAACAGGGGGCGCGGGTAATGAAAAACTGTTTTTT.

CDR3 nucleotide sequence: TGTGCCAGCAGTTACAGAGGTCAGGGGGACACTGAAGCTTTCTTT. Translating it yields CASSYRGQGDTEAFF. V is TRBV6-5 and J is TRBJ1-1; 7 bases line up with TRBD1. Germline loops: CDR1 MNHEY, CDR2 SVGAGI. The CDR3 is 15 residues long. The V segment lost 2 bases and the J segment 3 bases; nucleotides outside the gene matches: 6.

The V and J genes are TRBV9 and TRBJ1-2, with a tentative D call TRBD1 (6 bases). V was cut by 0 bases and J by 3 bases, with 9 bases left in between. This CDR3 has 14 residues. Germline CDR1 SGDLS, CDR2 YYNGEE. The CDR3 DNA reads as TGTGCCAGCAGCGTAGGAAGGACAGACTATGGCTACACCTTC. Protein product: CASSVGRTDYGYTF.

J is TRBJ1-3 and V is TRBV6-5, with TRBD1 identical over 7 bases. The germline gives CDR1 MNHEY, CDR2 SVGAGI. The CDR3 has 15 residues. V shed 2 bases, J shed 4 bases, and the junction held 5 bases outside the gene matches. CDR3 nucleotide sequence: TGTGCCAGCAGTTACGAGGGGACAGCAGGAAACACCATATATTTT. Residues: CASSYEGTAGNTIYF.

This clone was counted only a few times. The chain uses TRBV29-1 and TRBJ2-7, with 7 bases aligning to TRBD1. V was pared by 3 bases and J by 5 bases, with 7 bases of the junction left unmatched. The CDR3 covers 13 residues. The germline gives CDR1 SQVTM, CDR2 ANQGSEA. The chain's CDR3 is CSVDQQGFDEQYF. CDR3 nucleotide sequence: TGCAGCGTTGATCAACAGGGGTTCGACGAGCAGTACTTC.

V and J are TRBV4-2 and TRBJ2-7; D is ambiguous. Trimming cost V 0 bases and J 4 bases, with 13 bases left between them. The CDR3 spans 15 residues. Germline CDR1 LGHNA, CDR2 YNFKEQ. The CDR3, as DNA: TGTGCCAGCAGCCAAGATGGGCCAGAATCTTACGAGCAGTACTTC. It encodes CASSQDGPESYEQYF.

The V and J genes are TRBV7-6 and TRBJ2-7; 7 bases agree with TRBD2. This CDR3 has 14 amino acids. Per germline, CDR1 SGHVS and CDR2 FNYEAQ. The trim removed 3 bases at V and 5 bases at J, leaving 7 bases unmatched. The CDR3 loop is CASSFSVAGHEQYF. Written as DNA, the CDR3 is TGTGCCAGCAGCTTCAGTGTAGCGGGTCACGAGCAGTACTTC.

The chain has TRBV9 and TRBJ2-3, with D unclear. Germline lookup yields CDR1 SGDLS and CDR2 YYNGEE. CDR3 length: 13 amino acids. Trimming stripped 3 bases from V and 2 bases from J, with 7 bases between. CDR3 nucleotides: TGTGCCAGCAGCGCCAAACTCACAGATACGCAGTATTTT. Translation gives CASSAKLTDTQYF.

The chain couples TRBV18 to TRBJ1-5, with 8 bases identical to TRBD1. CDR3 length: 14 residues. Germline V gene lookup returns CDR1 KGHSH and CDR2 LQKENI. V was clipped by 3 bases and J by 7 bases; unmatched bases: 5. CDR3 DNA sequence: TGTGCCAGCTCACCGACAGGGGACGACCAGCCCCAGCATTTT. This sequence encodes CASSPTGDDQPQHF.